These T cell receptor beta chains were read from a single sample in a study of graft-versus-host responses after intestinal transplantation. TCRdb's copy holds only in-frame clones and misses some; the assay was immunoSEQ multiplex PCR. The data contain under 20,000 clones, about four fifths of them singletons. The sample was PBMCs, taken 14 days after transplant. The receptors stem from a human patient who received an intestinal transplant, so some T cells may come from the graft donor. Each CDR3 is given without its conserved first and last residue. Clone size is not always given. Where it is, it says once, few, many or a class for expanded clones.

v_call	clone_size	j_call	cdr3_aa
TRBV2	-	TRBJ1-4	ASSEFGTGAEKLF
TRBV5-6	-	TRBJ2-7	ASSLDGGLEQY
TRBV4-1	-	TRBJ2-4	ASSRDTKNIQY
TRBV5-1	-	TRBJ2-7	ASSFQDRTLREQY
TRBV19	-	TRBJ2-5	ASSIEMGAETQY
TRBV7-9	-	TRBJ2-3	ASPGLAEADSTDTQY
TRBV19	-	TRBJ1-5	ASSISGSQPQH
TRBV4-2	once	TRBJ2-1	ASSPKGNGYNEQF
TRBV5-4	-	TRBJ2-1	ASSRLANEQF
TRBV5-1	-	TRBJ2-7	ASSLGGTSGRIYEQY
TRBV29-1	-	TRBJ2-5	SATHGTGGGETQY
TRBV14	-	TRBJ2-5	ASSQVGARLAGTLQETQY
TRBV13	once	TRBJ2-3	ASSLGSGRTDTQY
TRBV19	-	TRBJ2-1	ASSRWEPFGNEQF
TRBV7-6	-	TRBJ2-7	ASSLEGGGQGAYEQY
TRBV10-3	once	TRBJ2-1	AIRRQGWADEQF
TRBV11-2	-	TRBJ2-7	ASSFGTGPYEQY
TRBV5-1	-	TRBJ2-2	ASSLSQGGGELF
TRBV11-2	-	-	ASSGGLAGFYEQY
TRBV11-2	-	TRBJ2-3	ASSLYWRASTDTQY
TRBV29-1	-	TRBJ2-5	SVVGGGGETQY
TRBV13	-	TRBJ1-5	ASSSTARNQPQH
TRBV5-1	-	TRBJ1-2	ASSLEAGRVFDGYT
TRBV5-6	few	TRBJ2-7	ASSLKGDAPLEQY
TRBV13	once	TRBJ2-1	ASSLGRGLAGEVGEQF
TRBV6-5	-	TRBJ1-2	ASSYSSSGSYYGYT
TRBV4-1	-	TRBJ2-5	ASSQGPGQGSAFGETQY
TRBV10-2	-	TRBJ1-6	ASSEGGTFFSPLH
TRBV7-9	-	TRBJ2-2	ASSLSPTVSNTGELF
TRBV19	-	TRBJ2-7	ASSYGQGNYEQY
TRBV10-1	-	TRBJ2-1	ASSGGVAGSSYNEQF
TRBV12-2	-	TRBJ2-1	ASRPAEREDAYNEQF
TRBV19	-	TRBJ2-7	ASSGIDRGGEQY
TRBV30	once	TRBJ1-6	AWSYRWENSLLH
TRBV9	-	TRBJ1-4	ASSGGTEGEKLF
TRBV30	once	TRBJ1-2	AWSRDNMDYGYT
TRBV10-1	-	TRBJ1-6	ASSEGQYNSPLH
TRBV19	-	TRBJ1-1	ASGAAKNTEAF
TRBV9	-	TRBJ1-2	ASSVGGPMLPNYGYT
TRBV5-4	-	TRBJ2-1	ASSLAGPVNEQF
TRBV28	-	TRBJ1-5	ASSSMAGQPQH
TRBV9	once	TRBJ1-3	ASSVVQDIGNTIY
TRBV30	-	TRBJ2-1	AWSSPGEQF
TRBV19	-	TRBJ2-1	ATARHYNEQF
TRBV4-1	-	TRBJ2-7	ASSQSGGNEQY
TRBV21-1	-	TRBJ2-7	ASSMEGRAYEQY
TRBV14	-	TRBJ2-1	ASSQESVFSSYNEQF
TRBV29-1	-	TRBJ1-1	SVGTGGVDTEAF
TRBV6-1	-	TRBJ2-7	AVPREGLYEQY
TRBV5-8	-	TRBJ2-1	ASSRLAGGPNEQF
TRBV29-1	-	TRBJ2-7	SVAPTHGPFYEQY
TRBV4-2	-	TRBJ2-2	ASSQVTLSSTGELF
TRBV28	-	TRBJ1-1	ASSLYRGQALKAF
TRBV7-3	-	TRBJ1-2	ASSLSGYT
TRBV13	once	TRBJ2-7	ASSLEDFGYEQY
TRBV25-1	-	TRBJ1-2	ASSLPGQNYGYT
TRBV4-1	-	TRBJ1-1	ASSQEGRGTEAF